These 24 T cell receptor beta chains were sequenced from one sample in a study of T cells after yellow fever vaccination. TCRdb reprocessed the 5' RACE reads with MiXCR, giving one entry per CDR3 protein. The sample has over 250,000 distinct CDR3 sequences, approximately 5.2% seen once. Source: CD4+ T cells sorted from PBMCs, taken on the day of the yellow fever booster vaccination. Receptors were obtained from a man between 18 and 35 years old who received the YFV17D yellow fever vaccine.

The chain couples TRBV7-9 to TRBJ1-1; a weak D match, TRBD1 (6 bases). V was cut by 7 bases and J by 3 bases, with 15 bases left in between. CDR3 size: 14 residues. Germline CDR1 and CDR2: SEHNR and FQNEAQ (reference sequence). The CDR3 is CASTPWGADTEAFF. The CDR3 DNA sequence: TGTGCCAGCACCCCGTGGGGGGCGGACACTGAAGCTTTCTTT.

This chain links TRBV20-1 with TRBJ2-3; D perhaps matches TRBD1 (6 bases). Trimming left V 3 bases short and J 2 bases short, with 9 bases between. The length of the CDR3 is 13 residues. CDR1 and CDR2 from the germline V gene are DFQATT and SNEGSKA (reference sequence). Here the CDR3 reads CSARGAATDTQYF. The CDR3 nucleotides are TGCAGTGCTAGGGGGGCCGCCACAGATACGCAGTATTTT.

This clonotype was seen repeatedly, ten times or more. The V and J genes are TRBV7-2 and TRBJ1-2; 7 bases are a match to TRBD1. J gave up 3 bases and V 5 bases, and 9 bases lay outside the gene matches. The CDR3 length is 15 residues. From germline, CDR1 is SGHTA and CDR2 FQGNSA. This CDR3 reads CASSHVDRAHYGYTF. The CDR3 DNA follows: TGTGCCAGCAGCCACGTTGACAGGGCCCACTATGGCTACACCTTC.

This clonotype was counted ten times or more. This sequence joins TRBV4-3 and TRBJ2-2; D remains ambiguous. V lost 1 base and J lost 0, with 9 bases in between. Germline CDR1 is LGHNA and CDR2 is YSLEER. The CDR3 loop spans 16 amino acids. This CDR3 is CASSQGSLANTGELFF. CDR3 nucleotides: TGCGCCAGCAGCCAAGGTTCACTGGCGAACACCGGGGAGCTGTTTTTT.

This chain joins TRBV4-1 and TRBJ2-5; TRBD2 matches at 7 bases. The ends lost 1 base at V and 3 bases at J; junction bases unmatched: 5. The CDR3 runs to 15 residues. Germline V lookup: CDR1 MGHRA, CDR2 YSYEKL. CDR3 amino acids: CASSQVLLAKETQYF. CDR3 DNA: TGCGCCAGCAGCCAAGTGTTACTAGCGAAAGAGACCCAGTACTTC.

The chain is built from TRBV14 and TRBJ2-7; perhaps TRBD1 as D (5 bases). Germline loops: CDR1 SGHDN, CDR2 FVKESK. There are 18 residues in the CDR3. V was clipped by 0 bases and J by 9 bases, with 27 bases between them. CDR3 sequence reads: CASSQDRWGFSTLRGQYF. The CDR3 nucleotides read TGTGCCAGCAGCCAAGATCGGTGGGGCTTCAGCACCTTACGAGGGCAGTACTTC.

This clonotype appeared once. A much larger clone differs by one base, so this may be a read error. The V call is TRBV5-1, the J call TRBJ2-6, with a tentative D call TRBD1 (5 bases). CDR1 and CDR2 (germline): SGHRS, YFSETQ. This CDR3 has 15 amino acids. The CDR3 nucleotides read TGCGCCAGCAGCTCTCCGGAAACTGGGGCCAACGCCCTGACTTTC. Residues: CASSSPETGANALTF. The entire variable domain, with the rest obtained from reference TRBV5-1 and TRBJ2-6, is as follows: KAGVTQTPRYLIKTRGQQVTLSCSPISGHRSVSWYQQTPGQGLQFLFEYFSETQRNKGNFPGRFSGRQFSNSRSEMNVSTLELGDSALYLCASSSPETGANALTFGAGSRLTVL.

This clonotype was recorded many times. The DNA for the CDR3 is TGTGCCAGCAGCGACAGGTCTAGCACAGATACGCAGTATTTT. Translating it yields CASSDRSSTDTQYF. The chain joins TRBV6-1 to TRBJ2-3, with a possible D match to TRBD1 (6 bases). The CDR3 has 14 amino acids. Between the trimmed V and J ends, which lost 6 bases and 0 bases, there was a span of 10 bases. Germline V gene data show CDR1 as MNHNS and CDR2 as SASEGT.

This clonotype was observed a handful of times. V gene TRBV4-3 combines with J gene TRBJ2-1; 8 positions agree with TRBD1. Unmatched junction bases numbered 7, after V lost 3 bases and J lost 6 bases. Germline V gene sequence: CDR1 LGHNA, CDR2 YSLEER. This CDR3 contains 15 residues. CDR3 nucleotide sequence: TGCGCCAGCAGCCACCTGGACAGGGTAAGCAATGAGCAGTTCTTC. This sequence encodes CASSHLDRVSNEQFF.

This clonotype was recorded many times. The chain has TRBV5-6 and TRBJ2-6, with D unclear. CDR1 and CDR2 from the germline V gene are SGHDT and YYEEEE. This CDR3 has 18 residues. V lost 4 bases, J lost 2 bases, and 19 bases lay in between. The CDR3 DNA is TGTGCCAGCAGCCGGTGGATCCTTAAGAGTGCTGGGGCCAACGTCCTGACTTTC. Translated, it gives CASSRWILKSAGANVLTF.

Only a few counts were recorded for this clonotype. The chain has TRBV20-1 and TRBJ1-3; D is perhaps TRBD1 (5 bases). V lost 7 bases and J 2 bases, leaving 15 bases between the germline ends. CDR1 is DFQATT and CDR2 is SNEGSKA in the germline V gene (reference sequence). The CDR3 is made up of 14 amino acids. CDR3 region: CSVGARGAGNTIYF. The CDR3 DNA reads TGCAGTGTAGGGGCCCGAGGGGCTGGAAACACCATATATTTT.

The chain links TRBV6-2 or TRBV6-3 to TRBJ1-5; perhaps TRBD1 as D (5 bases). The germline gives CDR1 MNHEY, CDR2 SVGEGT. The CDR3 is made up of 14 amino acids. V was cut by 5 bases and J by 6 bases, with 14 bases left in between. The CDR3 DNA reads TGTGCCAGCAGTCGAAGGGGCCCTGGTCAGCCCCAGCATTTT. Protein sequence: CASSRRGPGQPQHF.

The chain employs TRBV9 and TRBJ2-3; 8 bases are shared with TRBD2. Germline V gives CDR1 SGDLS, CDR2 YYNGEE. V was clipped by 4 bases and J by 3 bases; unmatched bases: 10. CDR3 length: 16 residues. CDR3 DNA sequence: TGTGCCAGCAGCATCCTCGGGCTAGCGGGTACAGATACGCAGTATTTT. Translating gives CASSILGLAGTDTQYF.

The chain joins TRBV6-6 to TRBJ1-2; D might be TRBD1 (5 bases). Trimming took 6 bases from V and 0 from J, leaving 23 bases between them. CDR1 and CDR2 from the germline V gene are MNHNY and SVGAGI (reference sequence). The CDR3 length is 18 residues. DNA for the CDR3: TGTGCCAGCAGCCAACGGAGAATCAGGGATTCTACTAACTATGGCTACACCTTC. The encoded protein is CASSQRRIRDSTNYGYTF.

This clonotype came up a few times. The V gene is TRBV28, the J gene TRBJ1-2, with 8 nucleotides matching TRBD1. The ends lost 5 bases at V and 2 bases at J; junction bases unmatched: 7. The CDR3 sequence is 15 residues long. Germline assignment: CDR1 MDHEN and CDR2 SYDVKM. CDR3 region: CASSVGQGGNYGYTF. In DNA, the CDR3 is TGTGCCAGCAGTGTCGGACAGGGAGGAAACTATGGCTACACCTTC.

This clonotype has ten or more counts. The chain employs TRBV12-3 or TRBV12-4 and TRBJ1-2; D remains unclear. The CDR3 is made up of 12 amino acids. The V gene lost 5 bases and the J gene lost 7 bases, with 11 bases spanning the gap. The CDR3 spells CASSRSFGGYTF. DNA of the CDR3: TGTGCCAGCAGTCGGTCCTTTGGTGGCTACACCTTC.

This clonotype was seen more than once but under ten times. This sequence joins TRBV18 and TRBJ1-5; D is perhaps TRBD1 (5 bases). CDR1 and CDR2 (germline): KGHSH, LQKENI. The CDR3 has 16 amino acids. V was shortened by 3 bases and J by 5 bases, with 17 bases between the two germline ends. Written as DNA, the CDR3 is TGTGCCAGCTCACCCGGAGGGTCCGAGGGGTATCAGCCCCAGCATTTT. Protein sequence: CASSPGGSEGYQPQHF.

This clonotype has a handful of counts. The chain carries TRBV7-9 and TRBJ2-1; D uncertain. Per germline, CDR1 SEHNR and CDR2 FQNEAQ (reference sequence). This CDR3 is 14 amino acids long. The germline V and J ends were trimmed by 1 base and 6 bases, with 10 bases remaining between them. CDR3 bases: TGTGCCAGCAGCTTAGGGGCCGCCGGCAATGAGCAGTTCTTC. Protein product: CASSLGAAGNEQFF.

This clonotype was counted ten times or more. The V call is TRBV5-6, the J call TRBJ2-5, with 9 bases lining up with TRBD2. J gave up 1 base and V 3 bases, and 7 bases lay outside the gene matches. Germline CDR1 SGHDT, CDR2 YYEEEE. The CDR3 is made up of 16 amino acids. The chain's CDR3 is CASSSRGAGGQETQYF. Here the CDR3 DNA reads TGTGCCAGCAGCTCCCGGGGAGCGGGGGGCCAAGAGACCCAGTACTTC.

There are many counts of this clonotype. The chain couples TRBV18 to TRBJ2-2; 8 nucleotides line up with TRBD1. The junction had 5 bases not matched to a gene; V was cut back by 8 bases and J by 0 bases. Germline V gene data show CDR1 as KGHSH and CDR2 as LQKENI. CDR3 length equals 15 residues. The CDR3 is CASTGQGANTGELFF. The CDR3 nucleotides read TGTGCCAGCACCGGACAGGGCGCGAACACCGGGGAGCTGTTTTTT.

This clonotype was detected ten times or more. The chain has TRBV10-3 and TRBJ2-3; tentative D call: TRBD2 (6 bases). The germline V gene has CDR1 ENHRY and CDR2 SYGVKD. The V and J ends lost 6 bases and 3 bases respectively, with 13 bases between them. The length of the CDR3 is 14 residues. As DNA, the CDR3 is TGTGCCATCAGACCGGGACTGGCTACAGATACGCAGTATTTT. Its protein product is CAIRPGLATDTQYF.

This clonotype was observed a handful of times. The CDR3: CSARGDRFYEKLFF. CDR3 sequence (DNA): TGCAGTGCTCGGGGGGACAGGTTTTATGAAAAACTGTTTTTT. The chain joins TRBV20-1 to TRBJ1-4, with TRBD1 matching 8 bases. CDR1 DFQATT and CDR2 SNEGSKA come from the germline V gene (reference sequence). The CDR3 totals 14 residues. Trimming cost V 5 bases and J 6 bases; bases outside gene matches: 8.

This clonotype was picked up many times. This chain links TRBV6-2 or TRBV6-3 with TRBJ2-2; the D is unclear. Trimming took off 1 base at V and 5 bases at J, with 5 bases between the two ends. CDR3 length: 13 residues. Germline CDR1 and CDR2: MNHEY and SVGEGT. The CDR3 coding sequence is TGTGCCAGCAGTTACTACACAACCGGGGAGCTGTTTTTT. Translation gives CASSYYTTGELFF.

The chain combines TRBV12-3 or TRBV12-4 with TRBJ2-3; no definite D call. The CDR3 spans 14 residues. The V gene lost 3 bases and the J gene lost 6 bases, with 13 bases spanning the gap. The chain's CDR3 is CASSFGRSVDTQYF. CDR3 nucleotides: TGTGCCAGCAGTTTCGGGCGTTCGGTTGATACGCAGTATTTT.